What follows are 8 T cell receptor beta chains derived from one specimen sequenced in a study of blood T cell repertoires in COVID-19. Repertoires were generated with immunoSEQ multiplex PCR, while TCRdb's copy carries only in-frame clones and drops some. The sample has about 210,000 clones; approximately 85% are singletons. The sample comprised peripheral blood. The receptors were sampled from a woman in her 70s with COVID-19, enrolled during active disease.

The chain combines TRBV11-3 with TRBJ2-2; D not certain. Germline values: CDR1 SGHNT, CDR2 YENEEA. This CDR3 comprises 18 residues. V shed 5 bases and J shed 3 bases, with 22 bases lying between them. DNA for the CDR3: TGTGCCAGCAGCCTAAATAAGCTGGGCAGCCGCTACACCGGGGAGCTGTTTTTT. This codes for CASSLNKLGSRYTGELFF.

This clone was counted only a few times. V is TRBV6-2 or TRBV6-3 and J is TRBJ1-1; D unresolved. The V end lost 5 bases, the J end lost 3 bases, and 10 bases lay between the germline ends. This CDR3 has 13 residues. In germline, CDR1 is MNHEY, CDR2 SVGEGT. The CDR3 sequence: CASSRWRDTEAFF. The CDR3 DNA sequence: TGTGCCAGCAGTAGGTGGAGGGACACTGAAGCTTTCTTT.

This chain connects TRBV2 to TRBJ1-1, with D possibly being TRBD1 (5 bases). This CDR3 has 14 amino acids. Trimming pared 6 bases from V and 5 bases from J, leaving 16 bases between. Germline V CDR1 and CDR2: SNHLY, FYNNEI. CDR3 coding DNA: TGTGCCAGCAGCGGCGGGAGGGGAGGGACTGAAGCTTTCTTT. Amino acids: CASSGGRGGTEAFF.

The chain has TRBV6-2 or TRBV6-3 and TRBJ1-5; tentative D call: TRBD1 (5 bases). The CDR3 is made up of 14 amino acids. Per the germline V gene, CDR1 is MNHEY and CDR2 is SVGEGT. Trimming removed 2 bases from V and 6 bases from J, with 11 bases in between. The CDR3 bases are TGTGCCAGCAGTTACAGGGGTAGGTTTCAGCCCCAGCATTTT. Its translation is CASSYRGRFQPQHF.

This clone was seen a handful of times. This chain links TRBV5-6 with TRBJ1-2; D call uncertain. The CDR3 contains 12 residues. Germline-derived CDR1 and CDR2 are SGHDT and YYEEEE. Trimming took off 2 bases at V and 4 bases at J, with 6 bases between the two ends. CDR3 DNA: TGTGCCAGCAGCTTTGGAGTCTATGGCTACACCTTC. Amino acid sequence: CASSFGVYGYTF.

This chain links TRBV30 with TRBJ1-2; tentative D call: TRBD1 (5 bases). CDR1 GTSNPN and CDR2 SVGIG come from the germline V gene (reference sequence). V gave up 3 bases and J gave up 7 bases, with 18 bases separating them. This CDR3 comprises 14 residues. CDR3 residues: CAWRTKGRVLGYTF. In DNA, the CDR3 is TGTGCCTGGAGAACGAAGGGCAGGGTGCTTGGCTACACCTTC.

This clone was counted only a few times. The genes are TRBV5-6 and TRBJ1-1, with 10 bases aligning to TRBD1. Germline V CDR1 and CDR2: SGHDT, YYEEEE. V trimming: 2 bases; J trimming: 6 bases; junction bases outside the gene matches: 13. This CDR3 region has 17 residues. The CDR3 bases are TGTGCCAGCAGCTTAGACAGGGGGCGAGCCGTTGTGCCTGAAGCTTTCTTT. Translated, it gives CASSLDRGRAVVPEAFF.

This chain joins TRBV6-6 and TRBJ1-2, with a possible D match to TRBD1 (6 bases). The CDR3 runs 16 residues. The V gene's germline CDR1 is MNHNY and CDR2 SVGAGI (reference sequence). V lost 7 bases and J 4 bases, leaving 22 bases between the germline ends. The CDR3 here is CASIPQGRSTAYGYTF. CDR3 coding DNA: TGTGCCAGCATCCCCCAGGGGCGGTCGACAGCCTATGGCTACACCTTC.